These 12 T cell receptor beta chains were sequenced from one sample in a study of beta chain features in type 1 diabetes. Sequenced material consisted of expressed TCRB transcripts (all of the isolated RNA was reverse transcribed). Only in-frame clones appear in the TCRdb table, and some are missing; sequencing was by immunoSEQ multiplex PCR. This sample has more than 150,000 clones, with 7.5% to 9.5% found just once. Sample: central memory CD4+ T cells from blood. These receptors were taken from a woman between 18 and 29 years old in good health.

This clone was seen a handful of times. Sequence at one end of the junction differs from germline and may be a read error. The V call is TRBV7-7, the J call TRBJ2-5; D unclear. Germline-derived CDR1 and CDR2 are SSHAT and FNYEAQ (reference sequence). The CDR3 extends over 13 amino acids. The CDR3 region is CASSLGTEETQYF. The CDR3 bases are TGTGCTAGCAGCTTAGGTACAGAAGAGACCCAGTACTTC.

J is TRBJ2-2 and V is TRBV7-9, with D uncertain. V lost 2 bases to trimming and J lost 2 bases, with 3 bases between them. CDR3 length: 13 amino acids. Germline V gene data show CDR1 as SEHNR and CDR2 as FQNEAQ (reference sequence). CDR3 protein: CASSLSNTGELFF. CDR3 nucleotides: TGTGCCAGCAGCTTATCAAACACCGGGGAGCTGTTTTTT.

This clone was counted at least ten times. The chain employs TRBV9 and TRBJ2-7; TRBD1 might be the D (9 bases). The V gene's germline CDR1 is SGDLS and CDR2 YYNGEE. The CDR3 is 16 amino acids. Trimming pared 0 bases from V and 7 bases from J, leaving 20 bases between. The CDR3 sequence is CASSVGVVAGTGEQYF. In DNA, the CDR3 is TGTGCCAGCAGCGTAGGGGTTGTAGCGGGGACAGGGGAGCAGTACTTC. The full variable domain, completed using reference TRBV9 and TRBJ2-7, is DSGVTQTPKHLITATGQRVTLRCSPRSGDLSVYWYQQSLDQGLQFLIQYYNGEERAKGNILERFSAQQFPDLHSELNLSSLELGDSALYFCASSVGVVAGTGEQYFGPGTRLTVT.

V is TRBV7-2 and J is TRBJ1-1; maybe TRBD1 (5 bases). The CDR3 sequence is 16 residues long. CDR1 and CDR2 from the germline V gene are SGHTA and FQGNSA. Trimming pared 0 bases from V and 4 bases from J, leaving 15 bases between. Here the CDR3 DNA reads TGTGCCAGCAGCTTAGCCGGAGGGGAGAGGAGCACTGAAGCTTTCTTT. Protein sequence: CASSLAGGERSTEAFF.

The genes are TRBV25-1 and TRBJ2-5; D might be TRBD1 (5 bases). The CDR3 contains 15 residues. The germline gives CDR1 MGHDK, CDR2 SYGVNS. Trimming cost V 1 base and J 5 bases, with 14 bases left between them. CDR3 in DNA: TGTGCCAGCAGTGAATCTAGGGGAATAGGGGAGACCCAGTACTTC. Translated, it gives CASSESRGIGETQYF. Complete variable domain (other parts from reference TRBV25-1 and TRBJ2-5): EADIYQTPRYLVIGTGKKITLECSQTMGHDKMYWYQQDPGMELHLIHYSYGVNSTEKGDLSSESTVSRIRTEHFPLTLESARPSHTSQYLCASSESRGIGETQYFGPGTRLLVL.

There are many counts of this clone. The chain is built from TRBV9 and TRBJ2-3, with no clear D. CDR1 and CDR2 (germline): SGDLS, YYNGEE. V gave up 0 bases and J gave up 2 bases, with 7 bases separating them. The length of the CDR3 is 14 residues. The CDR3 DNA is TGTGCCAGCAGCGTAGTAAGCTCCACAGATACGCAGTATTTT. Amino acid sequence: CASSVVSSTDTQYF.

CDR3 DNA: TGTGCCACCCCCGGGCAGGGTGATAATTCACCCCTCCACTTT. It is translated as CATPGQGDNSPLHF. The chain joins TRBV6-1 to TRBJ1-6; perhaps TRBD1 as D (5 bases). CDR1 MNHNS and CDR2 SASEGT come from the germline V gene. The length of the CDR3 is 14 residues. V was trimmed by 10 bases and J by 5 bases, leaving 15 bases between them.

The chain employs TRBV5-5 and TRBJ2-4; the match to TRBD1 covers 11 bases. The CDR3 consists of 16 residues. The V gene's germline CDR1 is SGHKS and CDR2 YYEKEE (reference sequence). The trim removed 6 bases at V and 3 bases at J, leaving 8 bases unmatched. The CDR3 DNA reads TGTGCCAGCAACCCCCTGGGACAGGGGGTCAAAAACATTCAGTACTTC. It is translated as CASNPLGQGVKNIQYF.

V is TRBV30 and J is TRBJ2-2, with TRBD2 as a possible D gene (5 bases). CDR1 is GTSNPN and CDR2 is SVGIG in the germline V gene (reference sequence). Trimming removed 4 bases from V and 6 bases from J, with 12 bases in between. The CDR3 length is 13 residues. CDR3 protein: CAWNLARAGELFF. The CDR3 nucleotides are TGTGCCTGGAACCTAGCTCGGGCCGGGGAGCTGTTTTTT. Complete variable domain (other parts from reference TRBV30 and TRBJ2-2): SQTIHQWPATLVQPVGSPLSLECTVEGTSNPNLYWYRQAAGRGLQLLFYSVGIGQISSEVPQNLSASRPQDRQFILSSKKLLLSDSGFYLCAWNLARAGELFFGEGSRLTVL.

The rearrangement uses TRBV7-9 and TRBJ1-1; 9 bases map to TRBD1. The CDR3 totals 11 residues. The V gene end was trimmed by 5 bases and the J gene end by 10 bases; junction bases not matched to a gene: 2. The germline gives CDR1 SEHNR, CDR2 FQNEAQ (reference sequence). The CDR3 nucleotides are TGTGCCAGCAGCATACAGGGGGCAGCTTTCTTT. Translating it yields CASSIQGAAFF.

The chain carries TRBV7-2 and TRBJ2-7; TRBD2 matches 8 bases. Germline V gene data show CDR1 as SGHTA and CDR2 as FQGNSA. CDR3 length: 13 amino acids. V trimming: 4 bases; J trimming: 4 bases; junction bases outside the gene matches: 3. This CDR3 is CASSSLAGYEQYF. The CDR3 coding sequence is TGTGCCAGCAGCTCGCTAGCGGGTTACGAGCAGTACTTC.

The rearrangement uses TRBV6-5 and TRBJ1-6, with D tentatively TRBD1 (5 bases). V lost 7 bases, J lost 9 bases, and 19 bases lay in between. The CDR3 has 15 residues. CDR1 is MNHEY, CDR2 SVGAGI, per germline. The CDR3: CASTLEGSGSSPLHF. The CDR3 DNA follows: TGTGCCAGCACCCTGGAGGGGAGCGGGAGTTCACCCCTCCACTTT.